The 8 T cell receptor beta chains given below trace back to one sample, sequenced in a study of tumor-infiltrating lymphocytes in primary liver carcinoma. Synthesis of TCR beta cDNA was carried out from about 540 ng total RNA with a constant-region primer. Three-round nested multiplex PCR performed with slightly modified ARM-PCR produced the TCR beta libraries. A C-beta reverse primer was combined with TRBV1-TRBV30 forward primers in the first two PCR rounds, and each round had ten to eleven cycles. TCRdb itself ran the multiplex PCR reads through MiXCR, one entry per CDR3 protein. The table has 110,000 or so distinct CDR3 sequences, about four fifths seen once. Investigators took RNA and DNA out together from about 20-30 mg of unsorted bulk tissue. Specimen: liver tumor tissue from sampling region 3. The subset denotes: tumor region T3, left-lateral pole. The receptors stem from a man in his forties with primary liver carcinoma and hepatitis B virus infection.

To note about this clonotype: One end of the junction does not line up with germline, which may come from a read error. This chain connects TRBV12-3 or TRBV12-4 to TRBJ1-5, with a weak D call TRBD1 (6 bases). The CDR3 extends over 15 amino acids. Here the CDR3 reads CASSSEQGLRQPQHF. In DNA, the CDR3 is TGTGCCAGCAGCTCCGAGCAGGGGCTGAGGCAGCCACAGCATTTT.

To note about this clonotype: A read error may produce the germline difference seen at one junction end. The chain links TRBV12-3 or TRBV12-4 to TRBJ2-1, with unresolved D. The CDR3 contains 13 residues. CDR3 coding DNA: TGTGCCAACAGTTTAGATCGGCGAGATTTGAAGTTCTTC. Its translation is CANSLDRRDLKFF.

This clonotype was detected many times. It may be a read error: a sequence one base away is much more abundant. V gene TRBV28 combines with J gene TRBJ2-1; D perhaps matches TRBD2 (5 bases). Germline V gene sequence: CDR1 MDHEN, CDR2 SYDVKM. The CDR3 contains 15 residues. Trimming took off 6 bases at V and 0 bases at J, with 12 bases between the two ends. CDR3 sequence: CASRNSESSYNEQFF. CDR3 bases: TGTGCCAGCAGAAATAGCGAGAGCTCCTACAATGAGCAGTTCTTC.

Concerning this clonotype: One end of the junction fails to match germline, which may point to a read error. The CDR3 nucleotides are TGCAGTGCTAAACAGAGCATGAACACTGAAACTTTCTTT. Its translation: CSAKQSMNTETFF. The V call is TRBV20-1, the J call TRBJ1-1; D is unclear. The CDR3 loop spans 13 amino acids. From germline, CDR1 is DFQATT and CDR2 SNEGSKA (reference sequence).

Comments on this clonotype: This may come from a read error, since a much larger clone is one base off. The gene calls are TRBV5-1 and TRBJ2-1, with D uncertain. CDR1 SGHRS and CDR2 YFSETQ come from the germline V gene. The CDR3 length is 12 residues. V was cut by 4 bases and J by 8 bases, with 10 bases left in between. The CDR3 nucleotides are TGCGCCAGCAGCCACCCCAGCGATGAGCAGTTCTTC. It codes for CASSHPSDEQFF.

In regard to this clonotype: Here the CDR3 omits its conserved ending phenylalanine or tryptophan, so a read error is the likely source. No DNA is shown, since the ends of the CDR3 on it are uncertain; the CDR3 is the one TCRdb lists. This sequence joins TRBV11-1 and TRBJ1-6. Germline V gives CDR1 SGHAT, CDR2 FQDESV (reference sequence). Both ends counted, the CDR3 spans 13 residues. This CDR3 reads CANSRTLVSPLHL.

With respect to this clonotype: The junction shows a germline mismatch at one end, possibly a read error. The V call is TRBV7-9, the J call TRBJ2-5; D is perhaps TRBD2 (5 bases). CDR3 length: 13 amino acids. The germline V gene has CDR1 SEHNR and CDR2 FQNEAQ (reference sequence). The CDR3 DNA reads TGTGTCAGCGAGAGGGCCGGGCGGGAGACCCAGTACTTC. Its translation: CVSERAGRETQYF.

This clonotype has a single count. The junction departs from germline at one end; a sequencing error may be responsible. V gene TRBV11-2 combines with J gene TRBJ2-4, with a tentative D call TRBD1 (6 bases). From germline, CDR1 is SGHAT and CDR2 FQNNGV. This CDR3 is 17 amino acids long. The CDR3 loop is CASSLDRTALAKSIQYF. CDR3 sequence (DNA): TGTGCCAGTAGCTTAGACCGGACAGCTCTAGCCAAAAGCATTCAGTACTTT.